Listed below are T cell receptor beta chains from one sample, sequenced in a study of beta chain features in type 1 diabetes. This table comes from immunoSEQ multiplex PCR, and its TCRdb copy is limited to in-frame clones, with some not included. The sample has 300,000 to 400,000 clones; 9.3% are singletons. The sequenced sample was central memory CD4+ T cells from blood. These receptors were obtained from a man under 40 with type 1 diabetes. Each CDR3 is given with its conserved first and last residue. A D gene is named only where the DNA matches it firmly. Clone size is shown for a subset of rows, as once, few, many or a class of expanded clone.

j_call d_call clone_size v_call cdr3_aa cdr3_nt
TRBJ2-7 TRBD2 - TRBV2 CASSQEASGDEQYF TGTGCCAGCAGCCAAGAGGCTAGCGGGGACGAGCAGTACTTC
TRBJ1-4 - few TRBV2 CASSVNEKLFF TGTGCCAGCAGTGTTAATGAAAAACTGTTTTTT
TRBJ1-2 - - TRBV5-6 CASSSGSRGYTF TGTGCCAGCAGCTCCGGTAGTAGGGGCTACACCTTC
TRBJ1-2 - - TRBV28 CASRVDKNYGYTF TGTGCCAGCAGGGTGGACAAGAACTATGGCTACACCTTC
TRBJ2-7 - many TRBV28 CATSPQVYEQYF TGTGCCACCTCCCCACAGGTCTACGAGCAGTACTTC
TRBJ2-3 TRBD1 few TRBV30 CALNRGVGTDTQYF TGTGCCCTCAACAGGGGGGTCGGCACAGATACGCAGTATTTT
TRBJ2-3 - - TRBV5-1 CASSLAGLEGTDTQYF TGCGCCAGCAGCTTGGCCGGCCTCGAGGGGACAGATACGCAGTATTTT
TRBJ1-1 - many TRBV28 CAPESLGVLGTEAFF TGTGCCCCCGAAAGTTTGGGAGTGTTGGGCACTGAAGCTTTCTTT
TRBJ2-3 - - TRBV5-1 CASVDGTAYTDTQYF TGCGCCAGCGTTGACGGGACGGCTTACACAGATACGCAGTATTTT
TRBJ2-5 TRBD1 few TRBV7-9 CASSLVGTGNQETQYF TGTGCCAGCAGCTTAGTAGGGACAGGGAATCAAGAGACCCAGTACTTC